The 13 T cell receptor beta chains below all came from one sample that was sequenced in a study of human T cells and chemical hapten exposure. Time point in this sample: patch test 3, about 24 weeks after DPC sensitization. Treatment described: therapeutic diphenylcyclopropenone sensitization with weekly scalp DPC. Via MiXCR, TCRdb re-called the RACE reads, giving one row per CDR3 protein. The sample has about 97,000 distinct CDR3 sequences, 27% seen once. The source was whole blood, collected in connection with sensitization to the hapten diphenylcyclopropenone (DPC). Source of these receptors: a man between 35 and 55 years old with alopecia areata. Some clones in this sample may be carry-over from other donors' samples.

This clonotype was seen more than once but under ten times. V and J are TRBV25-1 and TRBJ2-1, with 8 bases matching TRBD2. This CDR3 has 15 residues. The V gene's germline CDR1 is MGHDK and CDR2 SYGVNS. The J segment lost 6 bases and the V segment lost 4 bases, leaving 8 bases of the junction unmatched. The CDR3, as DNA: TGTGCCAGCAGTGGGGGGGGACTAGAGGGCAATGAGCAGTTCTTC. This translates into CASSGGGLEGNEQFF.

The chain employs TRBV5-1 and TRBJ2-4; the match to TRBD2 covers 8 bases. The length of the CDR3 is 14 residues. J lost 4 bases, V lost 4 bases, and 4 bases had no gene match. Germline assignment: CDR1 SGHRS and CDR2 YFSETQ. In nucleotides, the CDR3 is TGCGCCAGCAGCCTTACTAGCGGAAAAAACATTCAGTACTTC. Translating it yields CASSLTSGKNIQYF. Complete variable domain (other parts from reference TRBV5-1 and TRBJ2-4): KAGVTQTPRYLIKTRGQQVTLSCSPISGHRSVSWYQQTPGQGLQFLFEYFSETQRNKGNFPGRFSGRQFSNSRSEMNVSTLELGDSALYLCASSLTSGKNIQYFGAGTRLSVL.

To note about this clonotype: A much larger clone is a single base away; this may be a read error. This chain uses TRBV19 with TRBJ2-3, with D possibly being TRBD1 (8 bases). The CDR3 length is 15 residues. The germline V gene has CDR1 LNHDA and CDR2 SQIVND (reference sequence). Deletions cut 8 bases from V and 4 bases from J, with 19 bases between. The CDR3 sequence is CASHGRTGRADTQYF. CDR3 coding DNA: TGTGCCAGTCATGGGCGGACAGGGAGGGCAGATACGCAGTATTTT.

The chain carries TRBV2 and TRBJ2-3; D unresolved. Trimming cost V 1 base and J 1 base, with 6 bases left between them. The CDR3 sequence is 14 residues long. Germline CDR1 reads SNHLY; CDR2 reads FYNNEI. The CDR3 coding sequence is TGTGCCAGCAGTGAAGGTGACTGCACAGATACGCAGTATTTT. It encodes CASSEGDCTDTQYF.

This clonotype was seen a handful of times. J is TRBJ2-4 and V is TRBV7-3; D is ambiguous. The V gene's germline CDR1 is SGHTA and CDR2 FQGTGA. The CDR3 totals 13 residues. V dropped 2 bases and J dropped 6 bases, with 8 bases sitting between them. CDR3 in amino acids: CASSLGSGNIQYF. CDR3 coding DNA: TGTGCCAGCAGCTTAGGGTCAGGAAACATTCAGTACTTC.

This clonotype has more than one count but fewer than ten. The chain carries TRBV10-2 and TRBJ1-5, with D unresolved. The germline V gene has CDR1 WSHSY and CDR2 SAAADI. This CDR3 is 13 amino acids long. V was pared by 0 bases and J by 10 bases, with 10 bases between. The CDR3 DNA reads as TGCGCCAGCAGTGAGTCCACCGGTGCCCCCCAGCATTTT. Translating it yields CASSESTGAPQHF.

This chain connects TRBV5-1 to TRBJ2-4, with D possibly being TRBD1 or TRBD2 (5 bases each). This CDR3 is 13 amino acids long. Germline V gene data show CDR1 as SGHRS and CDR2 as YFSETQ. The ends were cut back, 4 bases at V and 10 bases at J, with 15 bases in the middle. The CDR3 bases are TGCGCCAGCAGCCAGGGACGAGAGAGGATTCAGTACTTC. Residues: CASSQGRERIQYF.

The V gene is TRBV28, the J gene TRBJ1-3; no definite D call. Trimming removed 6 bases from V and 0 bases from J, with 6 bases in between. CDR3 size: 13 residues. Germline V gene data show CDR1 as MDHEN and CDR2 as SYDVKM. The CDR3 loop is CASSSYSGNTIYF. The CDR3 DNA reads TGTGCCAGCAGCTCCTACTCTGGAAACACCATATATTTT.

A few counts support this clonotype. This chain uses TRBV20-1 with TRBJ2-6; perhaps D is TRBD1 or TRBD2 (6 bases each). V shed 5 bases and J shed 0 bases, with 14 bases lying between them. The CDR3 has 16 residues. Germline V lookup: CDR1 DFQATT, CDR2 SNEGSKA (reference sequence). CDR3 protein: CSASGAHSSGANVLTF. The CDR3 bases are TGCAGTGCTTCGGGGGCCCACAGCTCTGGGGCCAACGTCCTGACTTTC.

This clonotype appeared a few times. This chain uses TRBV2 with TRBJ1-4, with D possibly matching TRBD1 (5 bases). The germline CDR1 and CDR2 sequences are SNHLY and FYNNEI. The CDR3 contains 13 residues. Trimming took off 5 bases at V and 8 bases at J, with 12 bases between the two ends. For the CDR3, the DNA is TGTGCCAGCAGTTCGGGGACTTGGGAAAAACTGTTTTTT. This sequence encodes CASSSGTWEKLFF. Full variable domain (missing parts from reference TRBV2 and TRBJ1-4): EPEVTQTPSHQVTQMGQEVILRCVPISNHLYFYWYRQILGQKVEFLVSFYNNEISEKSEIFDDQFSVERPDGSNFTLKIRSTKLEDSAMYFCASSSGTWEKLFFGSGTQLSVL.

V usage is TRBV5-5 and J usage is TRBJ2-3; the D is unclear. V was clipped by 0 bases and J by 2 bases, with 16 bases between them. The germline V gene has CDR1 SGHKS and CDR2 YYEKEE (reference sequence). The CDR3 loop spans 17 amino acids. The CDR3 coding sequence is TGTGCCAGCAGCTTGGGACGGACGATACAGCTCACAGATACGCAGTATTTT. Its protein product is CASSLGRTIQLTDTQYF.

Ten or more counts support this clonotype. The chain uses TRBV27 and TRBJ1-6; 9 nucleotides agree with TRBD1. CDR3 length equals 17 residues. CDR1 MNHEY and CDR2 SMNVEV come from the germline V gene (reference sequence). V shed 8 bases, J shed 6 bases, and the junction held 14 bases outside the gene matches. The CDR3 sequence: CASANLLGQGSNSPLHF. CDR3 DNA sequence: TGTGCCAGCGCAAATCTCCTTGGACAGGGGAGTAATTCACCCCTCCACTTT.

This clonotype was seen a handful of times. CDR3 nucleotide sequence: TGCAGCGTGGTCCTGGGTATTAGCACGAACACCGGGGAGCTGTTTTTT. It encodes CSVVLGISTNTGELFF. The chain has TRBV29-1 and TRBJ2-2; D is unclear. Trimming left V 6 bases short and J 0 bases short, with 17 bases between. The CDR3 is made up of 16 amino acids. Per the germline V gene, CDR1 is SQVTM and CDR2 is ANQGSEA.